A single TCR beta chain is shown here with its context. The target antigen is unknown. Other DNA sequences in this specimen translate into the identical CDR3. Terminally differentiated effector memory CD45RA+ cells were left out of the naive CD8 fraction, which was CD45RO-negative and positively selected for CCR7. In the original workflow: ImmunoSEQ sequences covered only the junction and lacked quality scores; filtering therefore differed. The assay was immunoSEQ multiplex PCR, and TCRdb's table has in-frame clones only and misses some. V, J and clone size are those of that table, while D and trimming were read from the DNA. The repertoire holds some 2,100,000 clones, with more than 85% as singletons. This CDR3 comprises 15 residues. V shed 3 bases and J 5 bases; nucleotides not matched to a gene: 5. The germline V gene encodes CDR1 SGDLS and CDR2 YYNGEE. These data come from a study of shared clonotypes between healthy human individuals. Turning to the study itself: Every donor yielded three CD4 naive, three CD4 memory, two CD8 naive and one CD8 memory plate.

Study-wide results and caveats: Compared with clonotypes that all four donors shared, non-shared clonotypes had lower generation probabilities. Depth was large, yet rarefaction showed that sorted-subset sequencing was incomplete.

The material sequenced was naive CD8+ T cells from PBMCs. This chain joins TRBV9 and TRBJ2-7; 13 bases fit TRBD2. This clonotype was sampled from a young man in good health. Some clones in this sample may be carry-over from other donors' samples. This CDR3 reads CASSASGLAGDEQYF. CDR3 DNA sequence: TGTGCCAGCAGCGCCAGCGGACTAGCGGGAGACGAGCAGTACTTC.